This TCR beta chain was identified in a study of CD8 T cells in Susac syndrome. General study findings and limits: TEMRA cells and active patients showed peak Susac CD8+ clonal expansion.

Both CD4+ and CD8+ T cells were negatively isolated, and TEMRA cells underwent FACS enrichment. With random hexamers, reverse transcription was performed on about 0.45 to 1 ug of RNA. Multiplex immunoSEQ PCR targeted 54 Vbeta and 13 Jbeta TCR beta segments. TCRdb reprocessed the immunoSEQ multiplex PCR reads via MiXCR and lists one record per CDR3 protein. The sample has about 120,000 distinct CDR3 sequences; about 94% are singletons. The sample holds one count of this clonotype. Its antigen remains unidentified. With V trimmed by 4 bases and J by 5 bases, 5 bases remained unmatched. CDR3 length: 14 amino acids.

This chain uses TRBV12-3 or TRBV12-4 with TRBJ1-1; 9 bases agree with TRBD1. Sequencing was done on a sample of CD8+ T cells from PBMCs. The receptor's source is a human donor with Susac syndrome. The CDR3 nucleotides are TGTGCCAGCAGTTACAGGGGGCGAGGGACTGAAGCTTTCTTT. Encoded protein: CASSYRGRGTEAFF.